This TCR beta chain was profiled in a study of cytomegalovirus exposure and HLA in healthy donors. On this clone: Its specificity is unknown.

Primers included in the PCR were 60 Vbeta and 13 Jbeta primers. Clones were sequenced by immunoSEQ multiplex PCR, and TCRdb holds only the in-frame ones, with some missing. This repertoire includes tens of thousands of clones. Whole-study results and caveats: TCR beta V- and J-gene trimming, according to a later analysis, was linked to a missense DCLRE1C variant. Despite most TCR sequences being rare, some public TCRs occurred in many donors. The authors enumerated some 160 TCR beta chains as linked to cytomegalovirus.

What was sequenced was PBMCs. This clonotype was obtained from a female donor in good health and CMV-seropositive.

Written as DNA, the CDR3 is TGTGCCAGCAGTTACGGAGCGGGGGGCTCCTCCTACGAGCAGTACTTC. Translating it yields CASSYGAGGSSYEQYF. This chain connects TRBV6-5 to TRBJ2-7, with 9 bases matching TRBD2. The V gene's germline CDR1 is MNHEY and CDR2 SVGAGI. The V and J ends lost 2 bases and 0 bases, in that order; junction bases with no gene match: 5. The CDR3 spans 16 residues.